Presented here are 5 T cell receptor beta chains from one specimen sequenced in a study of blood T cell repertoires in COVID-19. Data came from immunoSEQ multiplex PCR; TCRdb stores just in-frame clones and leaves some out. The sample carries approximately 380,000 clones, 88% recorded once. Sequenced material: PBMCs or T cells enriched from blood (not recorded which). The receptors come from a woman aged 18-29 years who had recovered from COVID-19.

The rearrangement uses TRBV7-2 and TRBJ2-5, with D possibly matching TRBD2 (5 bases). The CDR3 has 14 amino acids. Per germline, CDR1 SGHTA and CDR2 FQGNSA. V was cut by 1 base and J by 4 bases, with 10 bases left in between. CDR3 loop: CASSLVRDRETQYF. The CDR3 DNA sequence: TGTGCCAGCAGCTTAGTGAGGGATCGAGAGACCCAGTACTTC.

The chain links TRBV6-5 to TRBJ1-1; TRBD1 matches at 8 bases. This CDR3 has 15 amino acids. V shed 5 bases and J 0 bases; nucleotides not matched to a gene: 5. The V gene's germline CDR1 is MNHEY and CDR2 SVGAGI. The CDR3 loop reads CASSTRTGLNTEAFF. The CDR3 DNA reads as TGTGCCAGCAGTACCAGGACAGGGTTGAACACTGAAGCTTTCTTT.

This clone was seen a single time. This chain links TRBV4-2 with TRBJ1-6; perhaps TRBD1 as D (6 bases). Between the trimmed V and J ends, which lost 1 base and 9 bases, there was a span of 13 bases. Germline V CDR1 and CDR2: LGHNA, YNFKEQ. The length of the CDR3 is 15 residues. CDR3 bases: TGTGCCAGCAGCCAAGGATCAGGACAGCGTTCACCCCTCCACTTT. Protein: CASSQGSGQRSPLHF.

The V call is TRBV7-8, the J call TRBJ2-1, with 12 bases identical to TRBD2. The J segment lost 8 bases and the V segment lost 5 bases, leaving 10 bases of the junction unmatched. There are 16 residues in the CDR3. CDR1 is SGHVS, CDR2 FQNEAQ, per germline. The CDR3 DNA follows: TGTGCCAGCAGCCGGCTAGGACTAGCGGGGTTCCATGAGCAGTTCTTC. It is translated as CASSRLGLAGFHEQFF.

The rearrangement joins TRBV19 to TRBJ2-2; D is undetermined. Germline CDR1 is LNHDA and CDR2 is SQIVND (reference sequence). V gave up 3 bases and J gave up 1 base, with 6 bases separating them. The CDR3 consists of 14 residues. CDR3 protein: CASSMNRNTGELFF. The CDR3 nucleotides are TGTGCCAGTAGTATGAATAGGAACACCGGGGAGCTGTTTTTT.